Listed below are T cell receptor beta chains from one sample, sequenced in a study of T cells in Graves' hyperthyroidism and ophthalmopathy. Using its own MiXCR run on the multiplex PCR reads, TCRdb lists one record per CDR3 protein. In the table there are 450,000 to 700,000 distinct CDR3 sequences, 46% of which are singletons. Sequencing was carried out using peripheral blood or thyroid tissue (not recorded which). These receptors originate from an adult woman with Graves' disease, either hyperthyroidism or ophthalmopathy (not recorded which). The conserved cysteine and the conserved F or W are not part of the CDR3 here. The order of the fields is D gene, V gene, CDR3 length, clone size, CDR3 protein. The D gene is left open where the match is weak. Where a row states a size, it is once, few, many or the class of an expanded clone; other rows omit it.

>TRBD1|TRBV19|12|once
ASSSRTGGNTIY
>NA|TRBV12-3/TRBV12-4|11|many
ASSWGRTYEQY
>NA|TRBV5-8|13|many
ASSSRERYQETQY
>TRBD1|TRBV2|12|few
ASRDRGVYSPLH
>NA|TRBV29-1|11|many
SVEMGMNTEAF
>TRBD1|TRBV30|13|few
ACQGQGASNEKLF
>TRBD2|TRBV7-2|13|many
ASSPIAGGTYEQY
>NA|TRBV10-3|9|few
AIMQGDEQY
>TRBD2|TRBV20-1|15|many
SATGTSGRKRYYEQY
>NA|TRBV2|13|NA
ASSVRIGVQETQY
>NA|TRBV7-9|13|many
ASSLKRTNTGELF
>TRBD2|TRBV7-2|12|many
ASRLSGIRVEQY
>NA|TRBV5-1|11|NA
ASSSAGVNYEH
>TRBD1|TRBV2|14|many
ASSLQGTYSNQPQH
>NA|TRBV7-9|11|NA
AVSSPTDTEAF
>TRBD1|TRBV5-1|12|many
ASSSGRGSLGYT
>NA|TRBV5-4|12|NA
ASSLEVGDSPLH
>NA|TRBV4-1|10|many
ASSQLGQVLF
>TRBD2|TRBV5-1|16|many
ASSLVLAGEAGANVLT
>NA|TRBV6-5|12|NA
ASSYLSFNTEAF
>NA|TRBV19|12|NA
ASSMGALNQPQH
>TRBD2|TRBV6-5|13|NA
ASSYGSGGSETQY
>NA|TRBV12-3/TRBV12-4|13|NA
ASSALTGTNTEAF
>NA|TRBV6-1|14|many
ASSVGSALSGNTIY
>TRBD1|TRBV27|13|many
ASSFRTGARSPLH
>NA|TRBV9|13|NA
ASSVNPGSGNTIY
>NA|TRBV27|13|few
ASKMGGAGETEAF
>NA|TRBV12-3/TRBV12-4|10|few
ASSLIQDTQY